These T cell receptor beta chains were read from a single sample in a study of OX40 agonist ivuxolimab in advanced cancers. The repertoire was sequenced with immunoSEQ multiplex PCR; TCRdb's copy has only in-frame clones and lacks some. The table lists about 64,000 clones, 82% of them singletons. The source material was CD4+ or CD8+ T cells sorted from blood, sampled in a trial of the OX40 agonist ivuxolimab. These receptors all stem from an adult with an advanced solid tumor such as melanoma, head and neck, liver or kidney cancer. Each CDR3 is given without its conserved first and last residue. Fields, in order: CDR3 length, V gene, D gene, CDR3 protein. The D gene is left open where the match is weak.

length: 12; V: TRBV7-3; D: -; CDR3: ASSLTVSPNEQF
length: 16; V: TRBV4-1; D: TRBD2; CDR3: ASSQDEGRLAGYNEQF
length: 13; V: TRBV18; D: TRBD2; CDR3: ASSPGTSGTYEQY
length: 14; V: TRBV27; D: TRBD1; CDR3: ASSLSPGQRTYEQY
length: 13; V: TRBV19; D: TRBD1; CDR3: ASRDKQGLPLEAF
length: 11; V: TRBV10-3; D: TRBD1; CDR3: AISGQGGQPQH
length: 9; V: TRBV20-1; D: -; CDR3: SVTGSNEQF
length: 15; V: TRBV30; D: TRBD1; CDR3: AWSVGGAGGFDQPQH
length: 14; V: TRBV18; D: TRBD2; CDR3: ASSPRREGRYNEQF
length: 15; V: TRBV6-1; D: TRBD1; CDR3: ASSEAMGQDIPYGYT
length: 14; V: TRBV27; D: -; CDR3: ASSPTVRGAPYEQY
length: 12; V: TRBV5-1; D: TRBD1; CDR3: ASSSGQYNSPLH
length: 12; V: TRBV6-4; D: -; CDR3: ASSANRGSYGYT
length: 13; V: TRBV7-9; D: -; CDR3: ASSPQGGGNQPQH
length: 14; V: TRBV19; D: TRBD1; CDR3: ASRGGQGVIANEQF
length: 15; V: TRBV28; D: -; CDR3: ASSLADGLAGREKLF
length: 14; V: TRBV7-6; D: TRBD1; CDR3: ASSSRPGQNTDTQY
length: 15; V: TRBV19; D: -; CDR3: ASNPSGGMRRNTEAF
length: 13; V: TRBV13; D: TRBD2; CDR3: ASSPTSELHNEQF
length: 17; V: TRBV21-1; D: -; CDR3: ASSGVYRTGEVFYYGYT